This T cell receptor (beta chain) was observed in a study of cytomegalovirus exposure and HLA in healthy donors. The PCR ran on 60 Vbeta and 13 Jbeta primers. Some clones are missing from TCRdb's copy, which holds only in-frame ones; the method was immunoSEQ multiplex PCR. Among 150,000 or so clones listed, 82% were seen once. CDR3 length: 13 residues. CDR1 is GTSNPN, CDR2 SVGIG, per germline (reference sequence). V was trimmed by 0 bases and J by 2 bases, leaving 8 bases between them. The sequenced sample consisted of PBMCs. The TCR comes from a man aged 25-40 years in good health and CMV-seropositive. The J gene is TRBJ2-7, the V gene TRBV30, with a weak D call TRBD1 (5 bases). The CDR3 region has the DNA TGTGCCTGGAGTGTAGGACAAGCCTACGAGCAGTACTTC. Translating gives CAWSVGQAYEQYF.